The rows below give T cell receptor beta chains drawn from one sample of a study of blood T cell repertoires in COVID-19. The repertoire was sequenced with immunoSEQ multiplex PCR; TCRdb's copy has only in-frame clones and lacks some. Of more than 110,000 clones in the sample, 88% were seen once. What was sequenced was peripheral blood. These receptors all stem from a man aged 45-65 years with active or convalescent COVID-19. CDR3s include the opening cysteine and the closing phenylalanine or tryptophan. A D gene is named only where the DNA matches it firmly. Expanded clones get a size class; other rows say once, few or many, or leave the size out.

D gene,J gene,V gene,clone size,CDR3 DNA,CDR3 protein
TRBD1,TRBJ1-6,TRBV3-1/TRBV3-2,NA,TGTGCCAGCAGCCAAGTGGGGACAGCGCCAAACTCACCCCTCCACTTT,CASSQVGTAPNSPLHF
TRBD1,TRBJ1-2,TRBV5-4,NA,TGTGCCAGCAGCTCGGGCCCCGGGACAGACTATGGCTACACCTTC,CASSSGPGTDYGYTF
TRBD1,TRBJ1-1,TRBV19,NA,TGTGCCAGTAGTAATACCGGGACAGTGAGTGGGGAAGCTTTCTTT,CASSNTGTVSGEAFF
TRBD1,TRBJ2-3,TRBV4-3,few,TGCTCCCGGACAGGGAAAGCTCGCACAGATACGCAGTATTTT,CSRTGKARTDTQYF
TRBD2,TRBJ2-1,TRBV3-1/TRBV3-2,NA,TGTGCCAGCAGCCAAGGGTTGGGACTAGCGGGAGACAGCTCCTACAATGAGCAGTTCTTC,CASSQGLGLAGDSSYNEQFF
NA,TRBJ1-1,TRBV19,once,TGTGCCAGTAGTCCCCGGGGGGTCGAGAACACTGAAGCTTTCTTT,CASSPRGVENTEAFF
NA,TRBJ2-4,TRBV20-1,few,TGCAGTGCTAGTTCTGTAAACATTCAGTACTTC,CSASSVNIQYF
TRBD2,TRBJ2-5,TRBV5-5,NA,TGTGCCAGCAGCAGACCTCTAGCGGAAGAGACCCAGTACTTC,CASSRPLAEETQYF
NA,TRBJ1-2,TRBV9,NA,TGTGCCAGCAGCGTCGGTGGGGGCGCGGACGGCTACACCTTC,CASSVGGGADGYTF
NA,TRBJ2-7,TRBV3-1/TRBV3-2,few,TGTGCCAGCAGGAACTCAGGGTGGGGAACCTACGAGCAGTACTTC,CASRNSGWGTYEQYF
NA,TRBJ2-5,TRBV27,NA,TGTGCCAGCAGTTTACGAGGTCTACTCCAAGAGACCCAGTACTTC,CASSLRGLLQETQYF
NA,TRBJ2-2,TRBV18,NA,TGTGCCAGCTCCGAGGACCGGGGCGGGGAGCTGTTTTTT,CASSEDRGGELFF
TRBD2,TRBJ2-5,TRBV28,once,TGTGCCAGCACCCACCTTTTTGTGACTAGCGGCGAAGAGACCCAGTACTTC,CASTHLFVTSGEETQYF
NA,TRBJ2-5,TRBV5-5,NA,TGTGCCAGCAGCTTGGCCCGGGGATGGCAAGAGACCCAGTACTTC,CASSLARGWQETQYF
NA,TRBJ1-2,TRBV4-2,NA,TGTGCCAGCAGCCAAGATTCAGGGCCTAACTATGGCTACACCTTC,CASSQDSGPNYGYTF
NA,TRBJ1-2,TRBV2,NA,TGTGCCAGCAAGCAGAGGGCTGGCTACACCTTC,CASKQRAGYTF
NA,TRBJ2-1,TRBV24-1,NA,TGTGCCACCAGTGTCCCGGTAGGCGGGTTGGGCTACAATGAGCAGTTCTTC,CATSVPVGGLGYNEQFF
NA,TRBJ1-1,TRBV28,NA,TGTGCCAGCAGTTTATGGTCGTGGAACACTGAAGCTTTCTTT,CASSLWSWNTEAFF
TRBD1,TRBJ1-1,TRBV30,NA,TGTGCCTGGAGTGCCGGGACAGGGGTTCCTGAAGCTTTCTTT,CAWSAGTGVPEAFF
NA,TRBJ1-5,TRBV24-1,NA,TGTGCCACCAGTGATTTGCTTAGCAATCAGCCCCAGCATTTT,CATSDLLSNQPQHF
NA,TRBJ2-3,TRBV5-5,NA,TGTGCCAGCAGCGGAGGCCCCAACGATACGCAGTATTTT,CASSGGPNDTQYF
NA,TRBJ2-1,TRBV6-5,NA,TGTGCCAGCAATCCGTACAATGAGCAGTTCTTC,CASNPYNEQFF
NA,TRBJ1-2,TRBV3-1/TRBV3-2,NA,TGTGCCAGCAGCCAAGGACGGGGAGGCTACACCTTC,CASSQGRGGYTF
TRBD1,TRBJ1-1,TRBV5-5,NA,TGTGCCAGCAGCCACCCAGTTCTGGCCCAGGGGGGCAGGGGTAAAGCTTTCTTT,CASSHPVLAQGGRGKAFF
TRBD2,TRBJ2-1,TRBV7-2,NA,TGTGCCAGCAGCTCTAGCGGGGGCTCCTACAATGAGCAGTTCTTC,CASSSSGGSYNEQFF
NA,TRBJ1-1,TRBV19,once,TGTGCCAGTAGTACCTCGTGGGCCATGAACACTGAAGCTTTCTTT,CASSTSWAMNTEAFF
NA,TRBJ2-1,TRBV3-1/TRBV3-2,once,TGTGCCAGCAGCCAAGACAGCGGTGAGCAGTTCTTC,CASSQDSGEQFF
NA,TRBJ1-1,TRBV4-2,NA,TGTGCCAGCAGCCAAGAACTTATGAACACTGAAGCTTTCTTT,CASSQELMNTEAFF
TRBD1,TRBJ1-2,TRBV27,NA,TGTGCCAGCAGAACAGCAGGGGGCAAGAACTATGGCTACACCTTC,CASRTAGGKNYGYTF
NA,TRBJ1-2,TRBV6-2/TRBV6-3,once,TGTGCCAGCAGTTACGAGATTAACTATGGCTACACCTTC,CASSYEINYGYTF
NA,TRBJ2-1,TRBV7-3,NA,TGTGCCAGCAGCCCCGGTCCCTCCTACAATGAGCAGTTCTTC,CASSPGPSYNEQFF
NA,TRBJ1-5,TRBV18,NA,TGTGCCAGCTCACCAGGGCAGCAAAATCAGCCCCAGCATTTT,CASSPGQQNQPQHF
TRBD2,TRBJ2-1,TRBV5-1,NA,TGCGCCAGCAGCTTGGTCGCGGGGGTGGCCTACAATGAGCAGTTCTTC,CASSLVAGVAYNEQFF
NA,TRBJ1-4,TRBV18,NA,TGTGCCAGCTCACCACTCAAGGAGGCCCATAATGAAAAACTGTTTTTT,CASSPLKEAHNEKLFF
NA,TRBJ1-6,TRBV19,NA,TGTGCCAGTAGTATGGCATATAATTCACCCCTCCACTTT,CASSMAYNSPLHF
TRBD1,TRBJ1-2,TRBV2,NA,TGTGCCAGCAGGGAACAGGGGGACTATGGCTACACCTTC,CASREQGDYGYTF
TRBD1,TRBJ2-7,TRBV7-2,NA,TGTGCCAGCAGCCTTATGGGACAGATTTCCTCCTACGAGCAGTACTTC,CASSLMGQISSYEQYF
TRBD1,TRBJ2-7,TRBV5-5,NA,TGTGCCAGCAGCGCCGGGACAGGGGCCCTCTACGAGCAGTACTTC,CASSAGTGALYEQYF
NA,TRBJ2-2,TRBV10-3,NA,TGTGCCATCAGTGAGTCGGGGGGACCGAACACCGGGGAGCTGTTTTTT,CAISESGGPNTGELFF
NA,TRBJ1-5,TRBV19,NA,TGTGCCAGTAGTATACGGGGCAATCAGCCCCAGCATTTT,CASSIRGNQPQHF
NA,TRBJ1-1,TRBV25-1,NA,TGTGCCAGCACCCTAACGGGGGATTTGGCCACTGAAGCTTTCTTT,CASTLTGDLATEAFF
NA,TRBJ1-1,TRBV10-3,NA,TGTGCCATCAGTGAGTCGGAGGGCCGCACTGAAGCTTTCTTT,CAISESEGRTEAFF
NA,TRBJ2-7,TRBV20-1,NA,TGCAGTGCTAGATCCCGCTACGAGCAGTACTTC,CSARSRYEQYF
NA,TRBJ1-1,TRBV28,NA,TGTGCCAGCATAGTTTGGGGGGGGAACACTGAAGCTTTCTTT,CASIVWGGNTEAFF
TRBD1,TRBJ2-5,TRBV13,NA,TGTGCCAGCAGCCCAAGATGGGACAGTCAAGAGACCCAGTACTTC,CASSPRWDSQETQYF
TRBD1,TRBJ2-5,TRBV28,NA,TGTGCCAGCAGTTTGGACAGGGGGGGCGGAAGGGAGACCCAGTACTTC,CASSLDRGGGRETQYF
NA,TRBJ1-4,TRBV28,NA,TGTGCCAGCAGTTTATGGCGGAATAATGAAAAACTGTTTTTT,CASSLWRNNEKLFF
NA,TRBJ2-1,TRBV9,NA,TGTGCCAGCAGCGCAGATCTGGCGGGGAATGAGCAGTTCTTC,CASSADLAGNEQFF
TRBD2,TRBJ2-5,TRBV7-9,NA,TGTGCCAGCAGCTTAGCGGGAGGGCCAGAGACCCAGTACTTC,CASSLAGGPETQYF
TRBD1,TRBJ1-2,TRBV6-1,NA,TGTGCCAGCAGTGATGAGGCAGGGGGATATGGCTACACCTTC,CASSDEAGGYGYTF
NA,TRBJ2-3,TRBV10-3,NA,TGTGCCATCAGTGAGTCCGGGACTGATACGCAGTATTTT,CAISESGTDTQYF
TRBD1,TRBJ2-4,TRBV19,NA,TGTGCCAGTAGTACCCACAGGGGAGCCAAAAACATTCAGTACTTC,CASSTHRGAKNIQYF
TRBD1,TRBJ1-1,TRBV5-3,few,TGTGCCAGAAGCTTGGGGCAGGGGGCTTGGGTCGCCGAAGCTTTCTTT,CARSLGQGAWVAEAFF